This TCR beta chain was captured in a study of cytomegalovirus exposure and HLA in healthy donors. Overall study results and limits: A later analysis found common viral pathogens apparently linked to several of the most significant clusters. It was reportedly the case that the classifier diagnosed cytomegalovirus status with high specificity and sensitivity.

As regards this clone: Its antigen remains unknown.

The PCR ran on 60 Vbeta and 13 Jbeta primers. Here immunoSEQ multiplex PCR was the method, and the copy in TCRdb shows in-frame clones only, minus some. Here the sample spans about 150,000 clones, more than 60% being singletons. The sample consisted of PBMCs. The TCR sequence derives from a woman aged 25-40 years in good health and CMV-seronegative.

CDR3 DNA sequence: TGCGCCAGCAGGTGGACAGGGGCCTACGAGCAGTACTTC. It encodes CASRWTGAYEQYF. The chain has TRBV5-1 and TRBJ2-5, with 9 positions matching TRBD1. Judging by the DNA end, TRBJ2-7 fits better; the J call may be wrong. The CDR3 extends over 13 amino acids. The germline V gene encodes CDR1 SGHRS and CDR2 YFSETQ.